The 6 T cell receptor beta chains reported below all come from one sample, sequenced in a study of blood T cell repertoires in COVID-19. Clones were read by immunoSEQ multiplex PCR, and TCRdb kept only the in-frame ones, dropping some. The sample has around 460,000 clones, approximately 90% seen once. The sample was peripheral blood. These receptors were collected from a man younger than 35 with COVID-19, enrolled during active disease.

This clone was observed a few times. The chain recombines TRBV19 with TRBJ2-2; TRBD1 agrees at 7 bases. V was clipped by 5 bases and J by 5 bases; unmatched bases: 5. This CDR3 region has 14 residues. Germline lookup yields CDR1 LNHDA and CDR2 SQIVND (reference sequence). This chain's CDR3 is CASSSGQSTGELFF. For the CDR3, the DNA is TGTGCCAGTAGTTCGGGACAGAGTACCGGGGAGCTGTTTTTT.

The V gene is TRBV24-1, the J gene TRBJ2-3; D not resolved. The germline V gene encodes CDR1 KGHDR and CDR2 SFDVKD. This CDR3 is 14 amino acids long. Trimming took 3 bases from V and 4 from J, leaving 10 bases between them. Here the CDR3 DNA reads TGTGCCACCAGTGATCGCTCGGGTGCAGATACGCAGTATTTT. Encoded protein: CATSDRSGADTQYF.

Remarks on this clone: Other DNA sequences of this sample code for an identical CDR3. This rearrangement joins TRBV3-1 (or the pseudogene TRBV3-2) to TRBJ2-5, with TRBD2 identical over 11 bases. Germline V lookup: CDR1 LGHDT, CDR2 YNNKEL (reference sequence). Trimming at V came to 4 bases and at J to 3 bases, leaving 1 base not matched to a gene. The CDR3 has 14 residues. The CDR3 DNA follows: TGTGCCAGCAGCCCGGGACTAGCGGAAGAGACCCAGTACTTC. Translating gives CASSPGLAEETQYF.

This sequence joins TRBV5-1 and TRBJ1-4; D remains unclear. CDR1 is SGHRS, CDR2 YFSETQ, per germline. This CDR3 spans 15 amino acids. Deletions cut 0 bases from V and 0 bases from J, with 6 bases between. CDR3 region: CASSLVEPTNEKLFF. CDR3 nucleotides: TGCGCCAGCAGCTTGGTAGAGCCAACTAATGAAAAACTGTTTTTT.

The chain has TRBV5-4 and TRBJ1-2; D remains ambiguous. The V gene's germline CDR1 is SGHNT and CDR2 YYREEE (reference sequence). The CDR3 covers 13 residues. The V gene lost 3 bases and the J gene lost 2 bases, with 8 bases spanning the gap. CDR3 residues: CASSYDGNYGYTF. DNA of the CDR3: TGTGCCAGCAGCTATGACGGGAACTATGGCTACACCTTC.

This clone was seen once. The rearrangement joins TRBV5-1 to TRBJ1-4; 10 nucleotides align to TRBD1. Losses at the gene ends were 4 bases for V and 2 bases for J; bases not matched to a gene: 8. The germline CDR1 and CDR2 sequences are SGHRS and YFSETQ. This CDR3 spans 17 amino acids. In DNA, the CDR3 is TGCGCCAGCAGCCAACTCGGGACAGGGGTCACTAATGAAAAACTGTTTTTT. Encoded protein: CASSQLGTGVTNEKLFF. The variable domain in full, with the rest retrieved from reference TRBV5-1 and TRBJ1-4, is KAGVTQTPRYLIKTRGQQVTLSCSPISGHRSVSWYQQTPGQGLQFLFEYFSETQRNKGNFPGRFSGRQFSNSRSEMNVSTLELGDSALYLCASSQLGTGVTNEKLFFGSGTQLSVL.